These 9 T cell receptor beta chains originate from one sample sequenced in a study of siplizumab effects on memory and regulatory T cells. Here immunoSEQ multiplex PCR was the method, and the copy in TCRdb shows in-frame clones only, minus some. The sample records some 110,000 clones, approximately 94% being singletons. The material sequenced was CD4+ T cells sorted from blood. Receptors originate from a human donor in good health.

The chain has TRBV5-1 and TRBJ1-1; 7 bases line up with TRBD1. Trimming at V came to 4 bases and at J to 5 bases, leaving 8 bases not matched to a gene. The CDR3 loop spans 14 amino acids. Looked up from germline, CDR1 is SGHRS and CDR2 is YFSETQ. The CDR3 here is CASSPIGTVTEAFF. The CDR3 DNA reads as TGCGCCAGCAGCCCAATCGGGACAGTTACTGAAGCTTTCTTT.

The V and J genes are TRBV4-1 and TRBJ1-5; D may be TRBD1 (6 bases). The CDR3 loop spans 16 amino acids. The germline V gene encodes CDR1 MGHRA and CDR2 YSYEKL. With 3 bases removed from V and 6 bases from J, the gap between germline ends came to 18 bases. The CDR3 DNA reads as TGCGCCAGCAGCCACTTGGTGGGGGCAGGGGTTCAGCCCCAGCATTTT. Encoded protein: CASSHLVGAGVQPQHF.

This sequence joins TRBV4-1 and TRBJ2-7, with D uncertain. The CDR3 spans 14 residues. Germline assignment: CDR1 MGHRA and CDR2 YSYEKL. V was trimmed by 0 bases and J by 2 bases, leaving 8 bases between them. This chain's CDR3 is CASSQDSHAYEQYF. CDR3 bases: TGCGCCAGCAGCCAAGACAGCCATGCCTACGAGCAGTACTTC.

The gene calls are TRBV6-5 and TRBJ1-6; D is ambiguous. Trimming took 8 bases from V and 7 from J, leaving 15 bases between them. The CDR3 is 14 amino acids. The V gene's germline CDR1 is MNHEY and CDR2 SVGAGI. The CDR3 sequence: CASSLGIGNSPLHF. CDR3 DNA sequence: TGTGCCAGCTCCCTCGGGATTGGAAATTCACCCCTCCACTTT.

The chain employs TRBV10-3 and TRBJ2-7, with 10 positions matching TRBD2. The CDR3 extends over 14 amino acids. The ends lost 5 bases at V and 2 bases at J; junction bases unmatched: 3. CDR1 and CDR2 (germline): ENHRY, SYGVKD. The CDR3 protein is CAISSSGGTYEQYF. The CDR3 nucleotides read TGTGCCATCAGTTCTAGCGGGGGCACCTACGAGCAGTACTTC.

The rearrangement uses TRBV19 and TRBJ1-3; 7 bases align to TRBD1. The CDR3 totals 14 residues. CDR1 and CDR2 from the germline V gene are LNHDA and SQIVND (reference sequence). Germline trimming cut 6 bases from V and 2 bases from J; bases unmatched to any gene: 4. CDR3 residues: CASRTGVTGNTIYF. The CDR3 DNA is TGTGCCAGTAGAACAGGGGTTACTGGAAACACCATATATTTT.

This sequence joins TRBV27 and TRBJ2-3; 15 bases fit TRBD2. The germline gives CDR1 MNHEY, CDR2 SMNVEV (reference sequence). This CDR3 is built from 18 residues. J was trimmed by 4 bases and V by 4 bases; bases with no gene match: 9. CDR3 DNA sequence: TGTGCCAGCAGTTCGACCGGACTAGCGGGGGGGCGAGCAGATACGCAGTATTTT. Protein product: CASSSTGLAGGRADTQYF.

The V gene is TRBV4-1, the J gene TRBJ1-4; the match to TRBD1 covers 8 bases. The CDR3 loop spans 15 amino acids. Germline V gene sequence: CDR1 MGHRA, CDR2 YSYEKL. J was trimmed by 6 bases and V by 3 bases; bases with no gene match: 6. The CDR3 spells CASSHTGGGDEKLFF. CDR3 in DNA: TGCGCCAGCAGCCACACAGGGGGGGGTGATGAAAAACTGTTTTTT.

The rearrangement joins TRBV28 to TRBJ1-2; no definite D call. Trimming took off 4 bases at V and 5 bases at J, with 17 bases between the two ends. The CDR3 length is 15 residues. The germline gives CDR1 MDHEN, CDR2 SYDVKM. The CDR3 protein is CASSYLPGKGYGYTF. The CDR3 coding sequence is TGTGCCAGCAGTTACCTCCCAGGAAAAGGGTATGGCTACACCTTC.